These T cell receptor beta chains were read from a single sample in a study of CD8 T cells in Susac syndrome. TCRdb re-analysed the immunoSEQ multiplex PCR reads in MiXCR, keeping a single row per CDR3 protein. The data contain roughly 47,000 distinct CDR3 sequences, 90% to 95% of them seen just once; the ten biggest clones take up approximately 0.41%. Sequenced input: CD8+ T cells from PBMCs. Receptors originate from a human donor in good health. The CDR3 runs from the conserved cysteine through the conserved F or W. The D gene is left open where the match is weak. A clone size is listed for some rows: how often the clone was seen (once, few, many), or a class if it is expanded.

size	D	V	J	DNA	CDR3
.	.	TRBV7-9	TRBJ2-7	TGTGCCAGCAGTACCCCCCTATTTAAGAGCTCCTACGAGCAGTACTTC	CASSTPLFKSSYEQYF
.	TRBD2	TRBV2	TRBJ2-7	TGTGCCAGCAGCCGAGGGACTAGCGGGCCCTACGGGCAGTACTTC	CASSRGTSGPYGQYF
.	.	TRBV9	TRBJ1-2	TGTGCCAGCAGCGTAGGTGGGAGTGAGTATGGCTACACCTTC	CASSVGGSEYGYTF
few	TRBD2	TRBV30	TRBJ2-7	TGTGCCTGGGGCTTCGACAGTGGGGGGGGCGAGCAGTACTTC	CAWGFDSGGGEQYF
.	.	TRBV20-1	TRBJ1-2	TGCAGTGCTAGGGGGACGCTTGATGGCTACACCTTC	CSARGTLDGYTF
once	.	TRBV9	TRBJ2-1	TGTGCCAGCAGCGTAGAACAGGCTCCCCCTCGGGATGAGCAGTTCTTC	CASSVEQAPPRDEQFF
once	.	TRBV7-9	TRBJ1-5	TGTGCCAGCAGCAACGCGTCGGGGCCCCAGCATTTT	CASSNASGPQHF
.	.	TRBV3-1	TRBJ2-1	TGTGCCAGCAGCCAAGATGGGACAACCATCTACAATGAGCAGTTCTTC	CASSQDGTTIYNEQFF
few	.	TRBV27	TRBJ2-6	TGTGCCAGCGGGGAAGTTTACTCTGGGGCCAACGTCCTGACTTTC	CASGEVYSGANVLTF
.	TRBD1	TRBV30	TRBJ2-7	TGTGCCTGGAGTCGGGACAGCTACGAGCAGTACTTC	CAWSRDSYEQYF
.	TRBD1	TRBV5-1	TRBJ2-1	TGCGCCAGCAGCTTCAGGACAGGGCTCAATGAGCAGTTCTTC	CASSFRTGLNEQFF
.	.	TRBV4-3	TRBJ2-2	TGCGCCAGCAGCCAAGATCGGTCCCGTGGCGGGGAGCTGTTTTTT	CASSQDRSRGGELFF
.	.	TRBV9	TRBJ2-7	TGTGCCAGCAGCTCTCCGAATAGCGGCCACTACGAGCAGTACTTC	CASSSPNSGHYEQYF
.	.	TRBV19	TRBJ1-5	TGTGCCAGTAGTATAAGCACAGATCAGCCCCAGCATTTT	CASSISTDQPQHF
.	.	TRBV7-2	TRBJ1-1	TGTGCCAGCAGCCATCCCGGACAGAGGGGTGAAGCTTTCTTT	CASSHPGQRGEAFF
.	.	TRBV20-1	TRBJ2-3	TGCAGTGCCCCCCACTTGCGGAAGAGCACAGATACGCAGTATTTT	CSAPHLRKSTDTQYF
.	TRBD1	TRBV3-1	TRBJ1-1	TGTGCCAGCAGCCATCCACCGGGACAGGGTTTAATGAACACTGAAGCTTTCTTT	CASSHPPGQGLMNTEAFF
.	TRBD1	TRBV2	TRBJ2-7	TGTGCCAGCATCGACAGGGAAGAGGACGAGCAGTACTTC	CASIDREEDEQYF
.	TRBD1	TRBV30	TRBJ2-1	TGTGCCTGGAGCTATCCGGGACAGGGGTACAATGAGCAGTTCTTC	CAWSYPGQGYNEQFF
.	.	TRBV7-2	TRBJ2-7	TGTGCCAGCAGCTTAGCTTGGCAAGCAGTGTACGAGCAGTACTTC	CASSLAWQAVYEQYF
.	.	TRBV9	TRBJ1-3	TGTGCCAGCAGCTCCCGACAAGCCTCTGGAAACACCATATATTTT	CASSSRQASGNTIYF
.	.	TRBV7-9	TRBJ1-1	TGTGCCAGCAGCTTGCCAGGGATGAACACTGAAGCTTTCTTT	CASSLPGMNTEAFF
.	TRBD1	TRBV12-3/TRBV12-4	TRBJ2-7	TGTGCCAGCCGTGGCGGACAGGTCTACGAGCAGTACTTC	CASRGGQVYEQYF
.	TRBD2	TRBV19	TRBJ2-2	TGTGCCAGTAGCCCTCCTAGCGGGAGGTCGAACACCGGGGAGCTGTTTTTT	CASSPPSGRSNTGELFF
.	.	TRBV9	TRBJ2-5	TGTGCCAGCAGCCCGCTTTATGGGGAAGCAGATGGGGAGACCCAGTACTTC	CASSPLYGEADGETQYF
.	.	TRBV4-1	TRBJ1-1	TGCGCCAGCAGCCTTCGAGGGGTCAGGACTGAAGCTTTCTTT	CASSLRGVRTEAFF
.	.	TRBV7-9	TRBJ2-1	TGTGCCAGCCGTCCCGGGGTGTCAATTAAGTACAATGAGCAGTTCTTC	CASRPGVSIKYNEQFF
.	.	TRBV3-1	TRBJ2-7	TGTGCCAGCAGCCAAGATCAGGCCAGCCCTAAAGACTTC	CASSQDQASPKDF
.	.	TRBV7-9	TRBJ1-1	TGTGCCAGCAGCTTAGGATCCCTTATGAACACTGAAGCTTTCTTT	CASSLGSLMNTEAFF
.	.	TRBV7-2	TRBJ2-1	TGTGCCAGCAGCTTATTGCAAGGGTCCTACAATGAGCAGTTCTTC	CASSLLQGSYNEQFF
once	.	TRBV11-2	TRBJ2-1	TGTGCCAGCAGCTTAGAAGTGACCCACAATGAGCAGTTCTTC	CASSLEVTHNEQFF
.	TRBD2	TRBV4-3	TRBJ2-1	TGCGCCAGCAGCCAAGATGTTCTAGCGGGAGGAACAAATGAGCAGTTCTTC	CASSQDVLAGGTNEQFF
.	TRBD2	TRBV27	TRBJ2-2	TGTGCCACCCTTCGGGGGGGGCATGGCGGGGAGCTGTTTTTT	CATLRGGHGGELFF
.	.	TRBV4-2	TRBJ1-1	TGTGCCAGCAGCCCCCGGGGGCCGGGGGAGGCTGAAGCTTTCTTT	CASSPRGPGEAEAFF
.	.	TRBV5-6	TRBJ2-7	TGTGCCAGCAGCTTGGGAACAATATTAGGTGGCTACGAGCAGTACTTC	CASSLGTILGGYEQYF
.	TRBD1	TRBV5-5	TRBJ1-5	TGTGCCAGCAGCTCGGGACAGGGGGTAAGCAATCAGCCCCAGCATTTT	CASSSGQGVSNQPQHF
.	.	TRBV6-4	TRBJ2-1	TGTGCCAGCAGTGACTCTGAGACAGAGCAGTTCTTC	CASSDSETEQFF
.	.	TRBV20-1	TRBJ2-1	TGCAGTGCTAGAGATTGGGGACTGACAGGGAATTACAATGAGCAGTTCTTC	CSARDWGLTGNYNEQFF
.	.	TRBV7-9	TRBJ2-7	TGTGCCAGCAGCCAGCAATTGGATTTCTCCTACGAGCAGTACTTC	CASSQQLDFSYEQYF
.	.	TRBV6-5	TRBJ2-1	TGTGCCAGCAGTTATAACAGGGCGACCTACAATGAGCAGTTCTTC	CASSYNRATYNEQFF
.	TRBD2	TRBV7-2	TRBJ2-1	TGTGCCAGCAGCCCGGGACTAGCGGGACTGGGAATCAATGAGCAGTTCTTC	CASSPGLAGLGINEQFF
.	TRBD1	TRBV3-1	TRBJ1-2	TGTGCCAGCAGCCACGTCACAGGGGGCGCGAGAGGTGGCTACACCTTC	CASSHVTGGARGGYTF
.	.	TRBV7-2	TRBJ1-1	TGTGCCAGCAGCTTAAGAGGCGAAGCTTTCTTT	CASSLRGEAFF
.	TRBD2	TRBV6-5	TRBJ2-2	TGTGCCAGCAGTTACTCTTTCTCTAGCGGGAGGGCCTTGAACACCGGGGAGCTGTTTTTT	CASSYSFSSGRALNTGELFF
.	.	TRBV3-1	TRBJ1-5	TGTGCCAGCAGCCAAGAAGGTAAGGGGCCGCCTCAGCCCCAGCATTTT	CASSQEGKGPPQPQHF
.	TRBD2	TRBV5-1	TRBJ2-1	TGCGCCAGCAGCTTGGCGTGGGCGGGAGGGTTTTACAATGAGCAGTTCTTC	CASSLAWAGGFYNEQFF
once	.	TRBV27	TRBJ2-7	TGTGCCAGCAGAATGTCGGGCAGATACGAGCAGTACTTC	CASRMSGRYEQYF
.	.	TRBV5-6	TRBJ2-7	TGTGCCAGCAGCTTTCTGGACGGACCCTCCTACGAGCAGTACTTC	CASSFLDGPSYEQYF
.	TRBD1	TRBV5-6	TRBJ1-6	TGTGCCAGCAGCAACGGACAGGGAGCGATTTCCTATAATTCACCCCTCCACTTT	CASSNGQGAISYNSPLHF
.	.	TRBV19	TRBJ1-1	TGTGCCAGCTTGGGACGGATGAACACTGAAGCTTTCTTT	CASLGRMNTEAFF
once	TRBD1	TRBV10-3	TRBJ2-7	TGTGCCATCAGTGACGACAGGGTCTACGAGCAGTACTTC	CAISDDRVYEQYF
once	.	TRBV7-9	TRBJ2-3	TGTGCCAGCAGCCCCCGGGGCACAGATACGCAGTATTTT	CASSPRGTDTQYF
.	.	TRBV10-3	TRBJ2-2	TGTGCCGTGCCAGCAGTTATTTTATTCGGGGGTAGCGTGAACACCGGGGAGCTGTTTTTT	CAVPAVILFGGSVNTGELFF
.	TRBD1	TRBV20-1	TRBJ2-7	TGCAGTGCTAGAAAGGACAGGGCCCAGATCTACGAGCAGTACTTC	CSARKDRAQIYEQYF
.	.	TRBV21-1	TRBJ1-1	TGTGCCAGCAGCGAGGAAACACAGGGGCCCTCTTACCAGAACACTGAAGCTTTCTTT	CASSEETQGPSYQNTEAFF
once	.	TRBV12-3/TRBV12-4	TRBJ2-7	TGTGCCAGCAGTTTAGAAGCAGGCTACGAGCAGTACTTC	CASSLEAGYEQYF
.	.	TRBV19	TRBJ1-2	TGTGCCAGTAGTATATTAACGGACGCTAACTATGGCTACACCTTC	CASSILTDANYGYTF
.	TRBD1	TRBV12-3/TRBV12-4	TRBJ2-5	TGTGCCAGCAGTTCCTGGACAGGAGGATTCCAAGAGACCCAGTACTTC	CASSSWTGGFQETQYF